This TCR beta chain comes out of a study of T cells in Graves' hyperthyroidism and ophthalmopathy. The V end was cut by 5 bases, the J end by 5 bases, with 18 bases between. Germline CDR1 MDHEN, CDR2 SYDVKM. The CDR3 spans 16 residues. It was considered stable Graves' hyperthyroidism when ophthalmopathy did not progress within 18 months. What was amplified from RNA transcripts were TCR beta CDR3 regions. First-round RT-PCR targeting the TCR CDR3 was performed with the HTBI primer set. TCRdb re-called the multiplex PCR reads through MiXCR, storing one row per CDR3 protein. In the table there are under 400,000 distinct CDR3 sequences, 16% of which are singletons.

The chain links TRBV28 to TRBJ1-4; possible D gene TRBD1, 5 bases. The receptor was isolated from a man aged 30 to 45 with Graves' hyperthyroidism. Sequencing was carried out using blood. CDR3 DNA sequence: TGTGCCAGCAGTCCGCTATGGGGCAGAAACAATGAAAAACTGTTTTTT. This encodes CASSPLWGRNNEKLFF.